This T cell receptor beta chain was identified during a study of T-cell reconstitution after alpha-beta-depleted transplantation in children. Germline values: CDR1 SGHRS, CDR2 YFSETQ. Between the trimmed V and J ends, which lost 7 bases and 2 bases, there was a span of 9 bases. This CDR3 is 12 amino acids long. As it was prepared, the TCRbeta library received unique molecular identifiers. TCRdb recomputed calls from the PCR reads with MiXCR, one row per CDR3 protein. The sample holds about 200,000 distinct CDR3 sequences; 13% to 15% are singletons and the top ten take around 14%. Of note for this clonotype: A much larger clonotype is one base distant, so this may be a read error.

Sample: PBMCs from the stem cell graft donor, taken from the stem cell graft. The gene calls are TRBV5-1 and TRBJ1-2; D unclear. The TCR was taken from a human donor who donated a stem cell graft to a child with acute lymphoblastic leukemia. CDR3 in amino acids: CASRGGNYGYTF. The CDR3 DNA follows: TGCGCCAGCCGTGGAGGAAACTATGGCTACACCTTC.